This TCR beta chain was sequenced in a study of cytomegalovirus exposure and HLA in healthy donors. Study information: Of a few hundred genotyped donors, about 80% grouped in the Caucasian-associated ancestry cluster.

The PCR was carried out with 60 Vbeta primers and 13 Jbeta primers. Only in-frame clones appear in the TCRdb table, and some are missing; sequencing was by immunoSEQ multiplex PCR. Its table lists 100,000 to 150,000 clones. Study-wide findings and caveats: Reports credit the classifier with highly specific, highly sensitive diagnosis of cytomegalovirus status.

Remarks on this clone: The antigen remains unidentified.

Germline CDR1 and CDR2: LNHNV and YYDKDF (reference sequence). V was cut by 0 bases and J by 6 bases, with 11 bases left in between. There are 14 residues in the CDR3. The chain combines TRBV15 with TRBJ1-1; tentatively, D is TRBD1 (6 bases). The clonotype was recovered from a woman between 40 and 50 years old in good health and CMV-seronegative. Specimen: PBMCs. The CDR3 DNA reads as TGTGCCACCAGCAGAGAAGGGGGTAACGCTGAAGCTTTCTTT. Translation gives CATSREGGNAEAFF.